A single sample is the source of the 30 T cell receptor beta chains below, sequenced in a study of blood T cell repertoires in COVID-19. Sequencing was performed with immunoSEQ multiplex PCR; in TCRdb, only in-frame clones are kept and a portion is missing. The data hold roughly 250,000 clones, with more than 75% observed a single time. Sequencing was carried out using peripheral blood. The receptors derive from an older woman with active or convalescent COVID-19.

The rearrangement joins TRBV27 to TRBJ1-2, with 8 bases identical to TRBD1. Per germline, CDR1 MNHEY and CDR2 SMNVEV (reference sequence). V lost 3 bases, J lost 8 bases, and 5 bases stayed unmatched. The CDR3 is 13 residues long. The CDR3 loop reads CASSFQGAGGYTF. The CDR3 region has the DNA TGTGCCAGCAGTTTTCAGGGGGCGGGCGGCTACACCTTC.

The genes are TRBV21-1 and TRBJ2-5; no check of the table's D call, TRBD2, against the DNA was made. TRBV21-1 is noted as a pseudogene. This CDR3 has 16 amino acids. The CDR3 DNA is TGTGCCAGCAGCGCTTTAGGGGAGGGGATGCAAGAGACCCAGTACTTC. It translates to CASSALGEGMQETQYF.

The gene calls are TRBV7-9 and TRBJ2-3; possibly TRBD1 for D (6 bases). V was clipped by 5 bases and J by 6 bases, with 15 bases between them. Per the germline V gene, CDR1 is SEHNR and CDR2 is FQNEAQ (reference sequence). The CDR3 is 14 residues long. The CDR3 loop reads CASSHTGSPDTQYF. As DNA, the CDR3 is TGTGCCAGCAGCCACACAGGGTCCCCCGATACGCAGTATTTT.

The V and J genes are TRBV4-1 and TRBJ1-2; TRBD1 agrees at 8 bases. V shed 4 bases, J shed 6 bases, and the junction held 7 bases outside the gene matches. Germline V lookup: CDR1 MGHRA, CDR2 YSYEKL. The CDR3 is made up of 14 amino acids. The CDR3 region is CASSPSDRVNGYTF. In DNA, the CDR3 is TGCGCCAGCAGCCCGTCGGACAGGGTGAATGGCTACACCTTC.

The V and J genes are TRBV5-1 and TRBJ2-2; a possible D gene is TRBD1 (6 bases). Trimming shortened V by 5 bases and J by 2 bases, and 13 bases separated the two germline ends. CDR1 is SGHRS, CDR2 YFSETQ, per germline. The CDR3 is made up of 15 amino acids. The CDR3 DNA reads as TGCGCCAGCAGTTCTCTGGGACAAAACACCGGGGAGCTGTTTTTT. This gives the protein CASSSLGQNTGELFF.

The V call is TRBV6-5, the J call TRBJ2-7; possibly TRBD1 for D (5 bases). The CDR3 length is 14 residues. CDR1 is MNHEY, CDR2 SVGAGI, per germline. Trimming took 6 bases from V and 0 from J, leaving 12 bases between them. The CDR3 DNA reads TGTGCCAGCAGAAGGGGTAGGGTCTCCTACGAGCAGTACTTC. It encodes CASRRGRVSYEQYF.

V usage is TRBV7-2 and J usage is TRBJ2-2, with 7 bases fitting TRBD2. J gave up 6 bases and V 4 bases, and 8 bases lay outside the gene matches. The length of the CDR3 is 15 residues. The germline V gene has CDR1 SGHTA and CDR2 FQGNSA. The CDR3 protein is CASSSKTSPAGELFF. CDR3 bases: TGTGCCAGCAGCTCAAAGACTAGCCCCGCCGGGGAGCTGTTTTTT.

CDR3 sequence reads: CASSLGRNEKLFF. The CDR3 DNA reads as TGTGCCAGCAGCTTAGGGCGGAATGAAAAACTGTTTTTT. V and J are TRBV7-8 and TRBJ1-4; D is undetermined. Germline CDR1 and CDR2: SGHVS and FQNEAQ. The V gene lost 1 base and the J gene lost 5 bases, with 5 bases spanning the gap. This CDR3 is built from 13 residues. Full variable domain (rest looked up from reference TRBV7-8 and TRBJ1-4): GAGVSQSPRYKVAKRGQDVALRCDPISGHVSLFWYQQALGQGPEFLTYFQNEAQLDKSGLPSDRFFAERPEGSVSTLKIQRTQQEDSAVYLCASSLGRNEKLFFGSGTQLSVL.

This rearrangement joins TRBV2 to TRBJ1-2, with 7 bases aligning to TRBD1. The CDR3 covers 14 residues. V trimming: 7 bases; J trimming: 4 bases; junction bases outside the gene matches: 9. CDR1 and CDR2 from the germline V gene are SNHLY and FYNNEI. The CDR3 sequence is CASNNRGGGYGYTF. The CDR3 nucleotides are TGTGCCAGCAATAACAGGGGTGGAGGCTATGGCTACACCTTC.

This chain connects TRBV9 to TRBJ1-5; 7 bases are a match to TRBD1. CDR1 SGDLS and CDR2 YYNGEE come from the germline V gene. The CDR3 sequence is 16 residues long. V lost 3 bases and J lost 6; bases outside the gene matches: 12. This CDR3 is CASSGPDRVGPQPQHF. CDR3 bases: TGTGCCAGCAGCGGCCCCGACAGGGTAGGTCCTCAGCCCCAGCATTTT.

The rearrangement uses TRBV6-1 and TRBJ1-2, with 7 bases lining up with TRBD1. The junction had 11 bases not matched to a gene; V was cut back by 3 bases and J by 4 bases. CDR3 length: 16 amino acids. The V gene's germline CDR1 is MNHNS and CDR2 SASEGT. The CDR3 region is CASSERRGGDAYGYTF. The CDR3 DNA sequence: TGTGCCAGCAGTGAGAGGAGAGGGGGCGATGCCTATGGCTACACCTTC.

This chain connects TRBV19 to TRBJ1-1; 7 positions match TRBD1. V lost 5 bases and J lost 9; bases outside the gene matches: 6. Germline V lookup: CDR1 LNHDA, CDR2 SQIVND (reference sequence). This CDR3 has 12 residues. For the CDR3, the DNA is TGTGCCAGTAGTCAAGGACAGGCTAAAGCTTTCTTT. It is translated as CASSQGQAKAFF.

The chain is built from TRBV29-1 and TRBJ1-4; D is undetermined. Germline V gives CDR1 SQVTM, CDR2 ANQGSEA. The CDR3 spans 13 residues. Trimming stripped 1 base from V and 5 bases from J, with 8 bases between. CDR3 protein: CSVEGAGNEKLFF. The DNA for the CDR3 is TGCAGCGTTGAAGGGGCGGGGAATGAAAAACTGTTTTTT.

The rearrangement joins TRBV11-2 to TRBJ2-7; 8 nucleotides match TRBD1. This CDR3 comprises 13 residues. Germline V gives CDR1 SGHAT, CDR2 FQNNGV. The V segment lost 5 bases and the J segment 6 bases; nucleotides outside the gene matches: 6. CDR3 region: CASSGQGASEQYF. The DNA for the CDR3 is TGTGCCAGCAGCGGACAGGGTGCTTCCGAGCAGTACTTC.

This clone appeared once. The rearrangement uses TRBV29-1 and TRBJ2-7, with TRBD2 as a possible D gene (6 bases). Trimming removed 1 base from V and 6 bases from J, with 19 bases in between. CDR1 is SQVTM, CDR2 ANQGSEA, per germline. This CDR3 has 15 residues. The CDR3 region has the DNA TGCAGCGTTGAAGTCGCCCGGGGTGGGGGAGGCGAGCAGTACTTC. Translating it yields CSVEVARGGGGEQYF.

This chain links TRBV4-3 with TRBJ1-2, with 9 bases fitting TRBD1. V was clipped by 0 bases and J by 4 bases; unmatched bases: 6. The germline gives CDR1 LGHNA, CDR2 YSLEER. The CDR3 spans 16 residues. The CDR3 protein is CASSQDVDRGFYGYTF. The CDR3, as DNA: TGCGCCAGCAGCCAAGATGTGGACAGGGGATTCTATGGCTACACCTTC.

This chain links TRBV5-4 with TRBJ2-5; the D gene is possibly TRBD1 (6 bases). The CDR3 runs to 15 residues. V dropped 5 bases and J dropped 9 bases, with 23 bases sitting between them. Per the germline V gene, CDR1 is SGHNT and CDR2 is YYREEE (reference sequence). The DNA for the CDR3 is TGTGCCAGCAGTCCCCCGGGACCCCTGGCAGGGGCCCAGTACTTC. It specifies CASSPPGPLAGAQYF.

The chain couples TRBV6-5 to TRBJ1-2; D possibly corresponds to TRBD1 (6 bases). CDR1 is MNHEY and CDR2 is SVGAGI in the germline V gene. The CDR3 extends over 14 amino acids. Trimming removed 0 bases at V and 8 bases at J, with 13 bases between. DNA of the CDR3: TGTGCCAGCAGTTACTCAGGGGAAAGGGGGGGCTACACCTTC. This translates into CASSYSGERGGYTF.

A word on this clone: Other nucleotide sequences in the sample specify the same CDR3. The chain recombines TRBV7-9 with TRBJ1-5; D possibly corresponds to TRBD1 (6 bases). The germline V and J ends were trimmed by 3 bases and 1 base, with 7 bases remaining between them. Per the germline V gene, CDR1 is SEHNR and CDR2 is FQNEAQ (reference sequence). This CDR3 has 14 amino acids. The CDR3 DNA follows: TGTGCCAGCAGCTTGGGACAAAGCAATCAGCCCCAGCATTTT. This gives the protein CASSLGQSNQPQHF.

This clone was seen only a few times. The chain recombines TRBV5-1 with TRBJ1-1; TRBD1 matches at 7 bases. V was pared by 3 bases and J by 1 base, with 3 bases of the junction left unmatched. Germline CDR1 reads SGHRS; CDR2 reads YFSETQ. The CDR3 spans 14 residues. The CDR3 sequence: CASSWGDRNTEAFF. The CDR3 coding sequence is TGCGCCAGCAGCTGGGGGGACAGGAACACTGAAGCTTTCTTT. The full variable domain, completed using reference TRBV5-1 and TRBJ1-1, is KAGVTQTPRYLIKTRGQQVTLSCSPISGHRSVSWYQQTPGQGLQFLFEYFSETQRNKGNFPGRFSGRQFSNSRSEMNVSTLELGDSALYLCASSWGDRNTEAFFGQGTRLTVV.

V and J are TRBV10-2 and TRBJ2-1; D unclear. Trimming left V 9 bases short and J 0 bases short, with 9 bases between. This CDR3 has 13 residues. The germline V gene encodes CDR1 WSHSY and CDR2 SAAADI. The CDR3 DNA is TGCGCCAGTGCCGTGAGCTCCTACAATGAGCAGTTCTTC. Protein product: CASAVSSYNEQFF.

The table lists this clone with a count of one. The V and J genes are TRBV11-2 and TRBJ1-4; TRBD1 agrees at 7 bases. The CDR3 sequence is 14 residues long. CDR1 and CDR2 (germline): SGHAT, FQNNGV. With 6 bases clipped from V and 8 bases from J, the junction kept 9 bases outside the gene matches. The CDR3 protein is CASSFRGLGEKLFF. CDR3 in DNA: TGTGCCAGCAGTTTTAGGGGGCTGGGGGAAAAACTGTTTTTT. Drawing the rest from reference TRBV11-2 and TRBJ1-4, the complete variable domain is EAGVAQSPRYKIIEKRQSVAFWCNPISGHATLYWYQQILGQGPKLLIQFQNNGVVDDSQLPKDRFSAERLKGVDSTLKIQPAKLEDSAVYLCASSFRGLGEKLFFGSGTQLSVL.

This chain uses TRBV5-8 with TRBJ1-4, with 8 bases identical to TRBD1. In germline, CDR1 is SGHTS, CDR2 YDEGEE. Trimming cost V 0 bases and J 7 bases; bases outside gene matches: 8. The CDR3 consists of 16 residues. The CDR3 loop is CASSLGGPGGGEKLFF. The CDR3 DNA reads TGTGCCAGCAGCTTGGGAGGCCCAGGGGGCGGTGAAAAACTGTTTTTT. Looking up the rest from reference TRBV5-8 and TRBJ1-4 gives the full variable domain: EAGVTQSPTHLIKTRGQQATLRCSPISGHTSVYWYQQALGLGLQFLLWYDEGEERNRGNFPPRFSGRQFPNYSSELNVNALELEDSALYLCASSLGGPGGGEKLFFGSGTQLSVL.

V gene TRBV11-3 combines with J gene TRBJ2-1, with 7 bases matching TRBD1. CDR3 size: 14 residues. Per germline, CDR1 SGHNT and CDR2 YENEEA. With 4 bases clipped from V and 7 bases from J, the junction kept 7 bases outside the gene matches. CDR3 sequence (DNA): TGTGCCAGCAGCTCCCGGGGACAGACTAATGAGCAGTTCTTC. Amino acids: CASSSRGQTNEQFF.

V is TRBV14 and J is TRBJ1-1; D is perhaps TRBD1 (5 bases). With 5 bases removed from V and 1 base from J, the gap between germline ends came to 8 bases. The CDR3 sequence is 13 residues long. Germline lookup yields CDR1 SGHDN and CDR2 FVKESK. CDR3 coding DNA: TGTGCCAGCAGCGCAGGGCGGAACACTGAAGCTTTCTTT. Translated, it gives CASSAGRNTEAFF. The full variable domain, rest sourced from reference TRBV14 and TRBJ1-1, is EAGVTQFPSHSVIEKGQTVTLRCDPISGHDNLYWYRRVMGKEIKFLLHFVKESKQDESGMPNNRFLAERTGGTYSTLKVQPAELEDSGVYFCASSAGRNTEAFFGQGTRLTVV.

The rearrangement links TRBV7-6 to TRBJ1-6; weak D call: TRBD1 (6 bases). Trimming left V 5 bases short and J 6 bases short, with 26 bases between. CDR1 is SGHVS, CDR2 FNYEAQ, per germline. The CDR3 contains 19 residues. For the CDR3, the DNA is TGTGCCAGCAGCCTAAGACAAAGAGGGGGACCCGAACGTAATTCACCCCTCCACTTT. Its protein product is CASSLRQRGGPERNSPLHF.

The chain joins TRBV7-9 to TRBJ1-2; the match to TRBD1 covers 7 bases. Germline V gene lookup returns CDR1 SEHNR and CDR2 FQNEAQ (reference sequence). CDR3 length: 13 residues. Losses at the gene ends were 2 bases for V and 4 bases for J; bases not matched to a gene: 1. The CDR3 bases are TGTGCCAGCAGCTTAACAGGGGCCTATGGCTACACCTTC. Its translation: CASSLTGAYGYTF.

The J gene is TRBJ1-5, the V gene TRBV18; no clear D. Between the trimmed V and J ends, which lost 2 bases and 4 bases, there was a span of 9 bases. The germline gives CDR1 KGHSH, CDR2 LQKENI. The CDR3 sequence is 14 residues long. This CDR3 reads CASSPGSGNQPQHF. CDR3 sequence (DNA): TGTGCCAGCTCACCAGGGTCAGGAAATCAGCCCCAGCATTTT.

The chain joins TRBV12-3 or TRBV12-4 to TRBJ1-1, with TRBD1 as a possible D gene (5 bases). The length of the CDR3 is 12 residues. Trimming shortened V by 8 bases and J by 6 bases, and 13 bases separated the two germline ends. In DNA form, the CDR3 reads TGTGCCAGCCGTGGGGCCTCGGCTGAAGCTTTCTTT. Residues: CASRGASAEAFF.

This chain connects TRBV5-3 to TRBJ2-4, with no clear D. TRBV5-3 is an ORF; its function is uncertain. The V and J ends lost 1 base and 0 bases respectively, with 8 bases between them. This CDR3 region has 15 residues. The CDR3 nucleotides read TGTGCCAGAAGCTTGAGCGATCGAGCCAAAAACATTCAGTACTTC. As protein: CARSLSDRAKNIQYF.